The 21 T cell receptor beta chains below come from one sample, sequenced in a study of PD-1 blockade in classical Hodgkin lymphoma. Clones were read by immunoSEQ multiplex PCR, and TCRdb kept only the in-frame ones, dropping some. The sample lists 13,000 or so clones, 80% to 90% occurring once. The time point here: cycle 4 day 1 (C4D1), after more than five weeks of nivolumab. The patients all showed relapse after autologous stem cell transplantation, while their brentuximab vedotin exposure varied. The sample consisted of peripheral blood mononuclear cells (PBMCs), taken before the fourth cycle of nivolumab. Receptors were obtained from a human donor with classical Hodgkin lymphoma.

Notes on this clone: The same CDR3 can be traced to other DNA sequences in this sample. The rearrangement links TRBV7-9 to TRBJ2-3; D unresolved. The CDR3 spans 16 residues. CDR1 and CDR2 (germline): SEHNR, FQNEAQ (reference sequence). The V gene lost 1 base and the J gene lost 0 bases, with 11 bases spanning the gap. Here the CDR3 DNA reads TGTGCCAGCAGCTTAGACAGAGGATTTAGCACAGATACGCAGTATTTT. Encoded protein: CASSLDRGFSTDTQYF.

The CDR3 is CASKARYEQYF. DNA for the CDR3: TGCGCCAGCAAAGCGCGCTACGAGCAGTACTTC. The rearrangement joins TRBV4-3 to TRBJ2-7; no definite D call. The V and J ends lost 7 bases and 3 bases respectively, with 7 bases between them. Germline V gives CDR1 LGHNA, CDR2 YSLEER. The CDR3 spans 11 residues.

This clone was picked up a small number of times. The chain uses TRBV27 and TRBJ2-7, with 8 positions matching TRBD2. CDR1 MNHEY and CDR2 SMNVEV come from the germline V gene (reference sequence). The CDR3 totals 14 residues. J gave up 2 bases and V 3 bases, and 3 bases lay outside the gene matches. DNA for the CDR3: TGTGCCAGCAGTTTTGCGGGGGGCACCTACGAGCAGTACTTC. Its protein product is CASSFAGGTYEQYF.

The CDR3 coding sequence is TGTGCCAGCAGCGACTCGGGGCTCGGGGAGCTGTTTTTT. It encodes CASSDSGLGELFF. The V call is TRBV2, the J call TRBJ2-2, with D perhaps TRBD1 or TRBD2 (5 bases each). CDR3 length: 13 amino acids. Germline CDR1 and CDR2: SNHLY and FYNNEI. Trimming removed 6 bases from V and 7 bases from J, with 12 bases in between.

On this clone: The sample holds other DNA sequences that translate to the same CDR3. The genes are TRBV4-3 and TRBJ2-5, with TRBD2 identical over 7 bases. Germline V lookup: CDR1 LGHNA, CDR2 YSLEER. The junction had 15 bases not matched to a gene; V was cut back by 4 bases and J by 4 bases. The CDR3 totals 17 residues. The DNA of the CDR3 is TGCGCCAGCAGCCGCTCCTCTAGCGGAGGGGCCGGAGAGACCCAGTACTTC. It yields the protein CASSRSSSGGAGETQYF.

By proportion, this clone is medium-sized. The chain employs TRBV19 and TRBJ1-5; D is ambiguous. Trimming stripped 6 bases from V and 2 bases from J, with 14 bases between. The V gene's germline CDR1 is LNHDA and CDR2 SQIVND (reference sequence). This CDR3 is 15 amino acids long. The CDR3, as DNA: TGTGCCAGTAGCATGGGAGGAGATGGCAATCAGCCCCAGCATTTT. This translates into CASSMGGDGNQPQHF.

The sample holds a few counts of this clone. J is TRBJ2-2 and V is TRBV10-2; no clear D gene. Germline V CDR1 and CDR2: WSHSY, SAAADI. V lost 7 bases and J lost 3, with 12 bases in between. This CDR3 is 14 amino acids long. The CDR3 DNA reads TGCGCCAGCATTCTGGACCGGGACACCGGGGAGCTGTTTTTT. Translation gives CASILDRDTGELFF.

DNA of the CDR3: TGCAGCGTCTGGACAGCACTGAACACTGAAGCTTTCTTT. It encodes CSVWTALNTEAFF. The V call is TRBV29-1, the J call TRBJ1-1, with D tentatively TRBD1 (6 bases). CDR3 length equals 13 residues. Germline values: CDR1 SQVTM, CDR2 ANQGSEA. The V gene lost 6 bases and the J gene lost 0 bases, with 11 bases spanning the gap.

This chain uses TRBV6-5 with TRBJ2-3, with D perhaps being TRBD1 or TRBD2 (6 bases each). The V end lost 2 bases, the J end lost 0 bases, and 12 bases lay between the germline ends. The CDR3 is 16 residues long. CDR1 and CDR2 from the germline V gene are MNHEY and SVGAGI. DNA for the CDR3: TGTGCCAGCAGTTACGGCGGAGGGGGGAGCACAGATACGCAGTATTTT. Residues: CASSYGGGGSTDTQYF.

This clone was detected once. The genes are TRBV5-1 and TRBJ1-4, with a possible D match to TRBD1 (6 bases). V shed 2 bases and J shed 5 bases, with 19 bases lying between them. The germline gives CDR1 SGHRS, CDR2 YFSETQ. CDR3 length equals 17 residues. CDR3 protein: CASSFGSATGENEKLFF. The CDR3 nucleotides are TGCGCCAGCAGCTTCGGTTCCGCGACAGGAGAAAATGAAAAACTGTTTTTT.

This chain uses TRBV5-3 with TRBJ1-4; D not certain. TRBV5-3 has ORF status, its function being uncertain. Trimming shortened V by 1 base and J by 10 bases, and 8 bases separated the two germline ends. There are 12 residues in the CDR3. The CDR3 spells CARSLWVGKLFF. In DNA, the CDR3 is TGTGCCAGAAGCTTGTGGGTCGGAAAACTGTTTTTT.

This rearrangement joins TRBV4-3 to TRBJ1-4; 9 bases fit TRBD1. Losses at the gene ends were 4 bases for V and 8 bases for J; bases not matched to a gene: 8. Germline V gene data show CDR1 as LGHNA and CDR2 as YSLEER. The CDR3 has 15 residues. CDR3 nucleotides: TGCGCCAGCAGCCCTACAGGGGGCCGAAGCGAAAAACTGTTTTTT. Protein: CASSPTGGRSEKLFF.

V gene TRBV11-2 combines with J gene TRBJ1-4; D is ambiguous. CDR1 and CDR2 (germline): SGHAT, FQNNGV. This CDR3 has 15 amino acids. Deletions cut 1 base from V and 8 bases from J, with 14 bases between. This CDR3 reads CASSLVHNAREKLFF. In DNA, the CDR3 is TGTGCCAGCAGCTTAGTCCACAATGCTCGGGAAAAACTGTTTTTT.

V and J are TRBV4-3 and TRBJ1-2; D is possibly TRBD1 (5 bases). Germline V CDR1 and CDR2: LGHNA, YSLEER. V was trimmed by 4 bases and J by 3 bases, leaving 9 bases between them. The CDR3 has 13 residues. DNA of the CDR3: TGCGCCAGCAGCCCCCAGGGCGACTATGGCTACACCTTC. It yields the protein CASSPQGDYGYTF.

The chain joins TRBV7-8 to TRBJ2-3, with 10 bases fitting TRBD1. Germline V gene data show CDR1 as SGHVS and CDR2 as FQNEAQ. The CDR3 extends over 17 amino acids. Losses at the gene ends were 3 bases for V and 4 bases for J; bases not matched to a gene: 10. The CDR3 DNA follows: TGTGCCAGCAGCTTCCTCCTGACAGGGGGCGACGCAGATACGCAGTATTTT. Encoded protein: CASSFLLTGGDADTQYF.

The chain combines TRBV7-9 with TRBJ2-5; 11 positions match TRBD1. Germline V gene sequence: CDR1 SEHNR, CDR2 FQNEAQ (reference sequence). The CDR3 sequence is 16 residues long. V lost 1 base and J lost 5; bases outside the gene matches: 6. The CDR3 region is CASSLVSGTGGETQYF. The DNA for the CDR3 is TGTGCCAGCAGCTTAGTCTCCGGGACAGGGGGGGAGACCCAGTACTTC.

J is TRBJ2-1 and V is TRBV4-1, with TRBD2 as a possible D gene (6 bases). The ends were cut back, 1 base at V and 0 bases at J, with 16 bases in the middle. The germline CDR1 and CDR2 sequences are MGHRA and YSYEKL. The CDR3 totals 18 residues. The CDR3 sequence: CASSQGRRGLSSYNEQFF. The CDR3 coding sequence is TGCGCCAGCAGCCAAGGGAGGAGGGGACTTAGCTCCTACAATGAGCAGTTCTTC.

The rearrangement uses TRBV19 and TRBJ1-1; D is unresolved. This CDR3 is 14 amino acids long. V gave up 6 bases and J gave up 1 base, with 12 bases separating them. The germline gives CDR1 LNHDA, CDR2 SQIVND (reference sequence). Written as DNA, the CDR3 is TGTGCCAGTAGCCTATCAAGCTCGAACACTGAAGCTTTCTTT. This codes for CASSLSSSNTEAFF.

The rearrangement links TRBV20-1 to TRBJ1-2; no firm D call. V was trimmed by 0 bases and J by 3 bases, leaving 2 bases between them. Germline lookup yields CDR1 DFQATT and CDR2 SNEGSKA (reference sequence). There are 11 residues in the CDR3. The CDR3 bases are TGCAGTGCTAGAGATGACTATGGCTACACCTTC. This gives the protein CSARDDYGYTF.

The CDR3 here is CASSLLPGTSGGGYNEQFF. DNA for the CDR3: TGTGCCAGCAGCTTACTCCCCGGGACTAGCGGGGGGGGTTACAATGAGCAGTTCTTC. J is TRBJ2-1 and V is TRBV7-2; TRBD2 matches at 16 bases. This CDR3 comprises 19 residues. V trimming: 2 bases; J trimming: 4 bases; junction bases outside the gene matches: 8. Germline V gene sequence: CDR1 SGHTA, CDR2 FQGNSA.

This clone was seen only once. The chain joins TRBV6-5 to TRBJ2-7; possibly TRBD2 for D (6 bases). Trimming removed 6 bases from V and 2 bases from J, with 17 bases in between. This CDR3 comprises 15 residues. Germline-derived CDR1 and CDR2 are MNHEY and SVGAGI. The CDR3 nucleotides read TGTGCCAGCAGCCAGGCGGGGTATCATACCTACGAGCAGTACTTC. Its translation is CASSQAGYHTYEQYF.